This TCR beta chain came from a study of blood T cells in healthy people across ages. Germline lookup yields CDR1 LGHNA and CDR2 YSLEER. There are 15 residues in the CDR3. Trimming stripped 3 bases from V and 2 bases from J, with 14 bases between. Each donor's blood draw was roughly 10 milliliters of peripheral blood. For this clonotype: Its antigen is as yet unknown.

PCR was performed a second time for roughly 7 to 11 cycles using a sample-barcoded 5' primer and a J-beta primer mix. A template-switch adaptor that had 12 random nucleotides put a tag on each cDNA molecule. All samples yielded 2.5 million or more CDR3-containing paired-end reads. TCRdb processed the 5' RACE reads anew with MiXCR; each CDR3 protein has one entry. This sample has some 1.1 million distinct CDR3 sequences, with less than 45% found just once. General observations from the study: Estimated diversity, derived from one million T cells, was regarded as an underestimate.

The sequence was obtained from a man younger than 35 in good health. The genes are TRBV4-3 and TRBJ2-7; D not resolved. The sequenced sample consisted of blood. This chain's CDR3 is CASSQRVRVAYEQYF. CDR3 nucleotides: TGCGCCAGCAGCCAGCGTGTAAGAGTAGCCTACGAGCAGTACTTC.